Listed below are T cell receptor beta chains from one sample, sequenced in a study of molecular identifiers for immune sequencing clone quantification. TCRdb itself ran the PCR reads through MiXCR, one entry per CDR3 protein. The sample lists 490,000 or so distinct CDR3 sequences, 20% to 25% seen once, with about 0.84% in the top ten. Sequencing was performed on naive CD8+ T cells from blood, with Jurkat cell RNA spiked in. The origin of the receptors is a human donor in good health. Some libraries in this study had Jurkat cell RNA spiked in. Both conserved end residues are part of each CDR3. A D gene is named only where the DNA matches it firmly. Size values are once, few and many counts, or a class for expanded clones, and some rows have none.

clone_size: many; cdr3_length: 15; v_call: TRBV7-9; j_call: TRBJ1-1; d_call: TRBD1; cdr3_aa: CASSPRFGTGPEAFF; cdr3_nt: TGTGCCAGCAGCCCACGATTCGGGACAGGACCTGAAGCTTTCTTT
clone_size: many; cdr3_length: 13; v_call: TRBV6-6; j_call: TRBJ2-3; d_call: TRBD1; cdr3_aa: CASRYVTGDTQYF; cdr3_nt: TGTGCCAGCAGATACGTGACAGGGGATACGCAGTATTTT
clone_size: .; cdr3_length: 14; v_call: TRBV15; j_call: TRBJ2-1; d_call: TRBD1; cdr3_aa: CATSTDRGQNEQFF; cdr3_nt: TGTGCCACCAGCACAGACAGGGGGCAGAATGAGCAGTTCTTC
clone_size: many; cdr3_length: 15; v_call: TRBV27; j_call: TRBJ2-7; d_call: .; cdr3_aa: CASSLLGGSGYEQYF; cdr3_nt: TGTGCCAGCAGCCTCCTCGGGGGTTCAGGCTACGAGCAGTACTTC
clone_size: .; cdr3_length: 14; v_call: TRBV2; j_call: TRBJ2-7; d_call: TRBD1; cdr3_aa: CASSVGQGANEQYF; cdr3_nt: TGTGCCAGCAGTGTCGGCCAGGGGGCCAACGAGCAGTACTTC
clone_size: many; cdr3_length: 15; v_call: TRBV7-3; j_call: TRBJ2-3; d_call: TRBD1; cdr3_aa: CASGQGIGATDTQYF; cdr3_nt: TGTGCCAGCGGACAGGGGATTGGGGCCACAGATACGCAGTATTTT
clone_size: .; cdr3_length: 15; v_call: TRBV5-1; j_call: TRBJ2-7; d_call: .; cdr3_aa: CASSLADLTSYEQYF; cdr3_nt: TGCGCCAGCAGCTTGGCCGATCTTACCTCCTACGAGCAGTACTTC
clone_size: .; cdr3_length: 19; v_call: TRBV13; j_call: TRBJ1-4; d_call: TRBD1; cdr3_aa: CASSSDRDRGKWTNEKLFF; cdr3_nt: TGTGCCAGCAGTTCTGACCGGGACAGGGGGAAGTGGACTAATGAAAAACTGTTTTTT
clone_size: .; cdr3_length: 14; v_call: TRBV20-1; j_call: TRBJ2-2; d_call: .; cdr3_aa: CSASLSNKAGELFF; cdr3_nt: TGCAGTGCTAGTTTGTCCAACAAGGCCGGGGAGCTGTTTTTT
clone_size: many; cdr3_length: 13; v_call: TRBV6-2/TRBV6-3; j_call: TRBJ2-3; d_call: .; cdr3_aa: CASSWTVADTQYF; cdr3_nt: TGTGCCAGCAGTTGGACAGTGGCGGATACGCAGTATTTT
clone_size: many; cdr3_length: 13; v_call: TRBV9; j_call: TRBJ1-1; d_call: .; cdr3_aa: CASSVGGSTEAFF; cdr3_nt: TGTGCCAGCAGCGTAGGGGGAAGCACTGAAGCTTTCTTT
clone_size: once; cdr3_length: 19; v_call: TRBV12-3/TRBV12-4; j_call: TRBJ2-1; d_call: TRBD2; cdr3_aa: CASSYSPYAGTRAYNEQFF; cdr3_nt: TGTGCCAGCAGCTACTCGCCATACGCCGGGACTAGGGCGTACAATGAGCAGTTCTTC
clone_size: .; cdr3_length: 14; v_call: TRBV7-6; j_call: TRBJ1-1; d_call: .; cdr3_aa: CASSLVVRGTEAFF; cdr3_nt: TGTGCCAGCAGCTTAGTGGTACGGGGAACTGAAGCTTTCTTT
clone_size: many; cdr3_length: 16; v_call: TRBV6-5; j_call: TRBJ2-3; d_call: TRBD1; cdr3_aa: CASSYTGVGSTDTQYF; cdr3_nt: TGTGCCAGCAGTTACACAGGGGTCGGGAGCACAGATACGCAGTATTTT
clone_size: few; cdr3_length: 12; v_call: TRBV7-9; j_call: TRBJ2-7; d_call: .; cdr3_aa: CASSFEGSEQYF; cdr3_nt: TGTGCCAGCAGCTTCGAGGGGAGCGAGCAGTACTTC
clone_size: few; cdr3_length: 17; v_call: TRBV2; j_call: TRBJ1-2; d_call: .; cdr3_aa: CASTGSVEPQGNYGYTF; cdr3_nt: TGTGCCAGCACTGGGTCTGTCGAGCCCCAAGGAAACTATGGCTACACCTTC
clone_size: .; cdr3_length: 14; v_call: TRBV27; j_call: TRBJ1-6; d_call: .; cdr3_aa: CASSWLGEGSPLHF; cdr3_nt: TGTGCCAGCAGTTGGTTAGGGGAAGGTTCACCCCTCCACTTT
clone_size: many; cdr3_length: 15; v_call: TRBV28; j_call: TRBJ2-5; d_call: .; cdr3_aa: CASSLVRSSSETQYF; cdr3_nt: TGTGCCAGCAGTTTAGTTAGGAGTTCAAGCGAGACCCAGTACTTC
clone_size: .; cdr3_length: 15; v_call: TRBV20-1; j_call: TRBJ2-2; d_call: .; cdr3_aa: CGASSLAVNTGELFF; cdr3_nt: TGCGGTGCTAGTTCTTTAGCGGTGAACACCGGGGAGCTGTTTTTT
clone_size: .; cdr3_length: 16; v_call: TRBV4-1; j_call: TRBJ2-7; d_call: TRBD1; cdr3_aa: CASSQSSGTGEIEQYF; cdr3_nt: TGCGCCAGCAGCCAAAGTTCCGGGACAGGGGAAATCGAGCAGTACTTC
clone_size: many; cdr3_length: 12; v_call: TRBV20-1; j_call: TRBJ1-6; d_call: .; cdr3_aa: CSARDGDSPLHF; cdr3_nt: TGCAGTGCTAGAGATGGGGATTCACCCCTCCACTTT
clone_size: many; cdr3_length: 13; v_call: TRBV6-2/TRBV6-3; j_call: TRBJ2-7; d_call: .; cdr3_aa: CASSYGSWYEQYF; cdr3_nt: TGTGCCAGCAGTTACGGGAGTTGGTACGAGCAGTACTTC
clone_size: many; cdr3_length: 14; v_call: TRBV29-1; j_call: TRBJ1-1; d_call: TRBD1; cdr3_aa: CSGGTARQGTEAFF; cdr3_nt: TGCAGCGGAGGGACAGCCCGGCAAGGCACTGAAGCTTTCTTT
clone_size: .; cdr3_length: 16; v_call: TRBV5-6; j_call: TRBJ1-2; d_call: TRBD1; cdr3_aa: CASSLERDREFAGYTF; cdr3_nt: TGTGCCAGCAGCTTGGAGCGAGACAGGGAGTTCGCGGGCTACACCTTC
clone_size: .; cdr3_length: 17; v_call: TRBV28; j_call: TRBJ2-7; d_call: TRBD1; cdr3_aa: CASSLFLQGQGNSEQYF; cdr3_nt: TGTGCCAGCAGTTTATTTTTGCAGGGACAGGGTAACTCCGAGCAGTACTTC
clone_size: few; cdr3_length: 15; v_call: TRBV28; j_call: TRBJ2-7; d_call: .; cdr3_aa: CASTGLRSSSYEQYF; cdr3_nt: TGTGCCAGCACCGGTCTGCGGAGCAGCTCCTACGAGCAGTACTTC
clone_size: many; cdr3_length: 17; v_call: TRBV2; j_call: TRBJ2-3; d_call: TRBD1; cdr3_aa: CASIIGQGAIGTDTQYF; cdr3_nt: TGTGCCAGCATCATCGGACAGGGGGCCATTGGGACAGATACGCAGTATTTT
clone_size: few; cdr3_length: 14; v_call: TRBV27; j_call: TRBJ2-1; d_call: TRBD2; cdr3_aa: CASSSPSGRAEQFF; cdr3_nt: TGTGCCAGCAGTTCCCCTAGCGGGAGGGCAGAGCAGTTCTTC
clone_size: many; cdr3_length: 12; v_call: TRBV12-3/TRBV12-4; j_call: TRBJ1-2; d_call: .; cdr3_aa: CASSFSAGGYTF; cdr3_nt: TGTGCCAGCAGTTTCTCTGCCGGCGGCTACACCTTC
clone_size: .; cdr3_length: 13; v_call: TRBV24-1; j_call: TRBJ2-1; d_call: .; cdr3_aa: CATSGTVYNEQFF; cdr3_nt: TGTGCCACCAGTGGGACAGTTTACAATGAGCAGTTCTTC
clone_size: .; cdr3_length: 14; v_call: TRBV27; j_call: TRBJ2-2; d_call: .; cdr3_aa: CASSLLGATGELFF; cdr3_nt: TGTGCTAGCAGTTTATTGGGGGCCACCGGGGAGCTGTTTTTT
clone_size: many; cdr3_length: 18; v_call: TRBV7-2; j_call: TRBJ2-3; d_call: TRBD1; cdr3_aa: CASSPSGTGATSTDTQYF; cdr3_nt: TGTGCCAGCAGCCCATCCGGGACAGGGGCAACTTCCACAGATACGCAGTATTTT
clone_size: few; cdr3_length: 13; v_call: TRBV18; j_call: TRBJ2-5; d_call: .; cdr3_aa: CASSPYPDPAQYF; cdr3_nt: TGTGCCAGCTCACCTTATCCCGACCCGGCCCAGTACTTC
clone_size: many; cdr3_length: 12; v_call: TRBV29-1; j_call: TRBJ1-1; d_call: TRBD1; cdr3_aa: CSVPGGGTEAFF; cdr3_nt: TGCAGCGTTCCAGGGGGGGGCACTGAAGCTTTCTTT
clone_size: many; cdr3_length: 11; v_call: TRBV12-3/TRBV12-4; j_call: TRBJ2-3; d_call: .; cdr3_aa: CASRSLDTQYF; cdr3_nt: TGTGCCAGCAGGAGTTTGGATACGCAGTATTTT
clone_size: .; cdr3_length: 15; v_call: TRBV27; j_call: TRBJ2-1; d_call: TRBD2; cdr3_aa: CASRYSGSSYNELFF; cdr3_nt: TGTGCCAGCAGATATAGCGGGAGCTCCTACAATGAGCTGTTCTTC
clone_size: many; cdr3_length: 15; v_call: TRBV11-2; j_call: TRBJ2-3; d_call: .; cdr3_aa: CASSLEGTPTDTQYF; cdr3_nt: TGTGCCAGCAGCTTAGAGGGCACCCCCACAGATACGCAGTATTTT
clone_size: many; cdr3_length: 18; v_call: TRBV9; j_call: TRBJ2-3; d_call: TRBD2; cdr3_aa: CASSSSWDYRLTTDTQYF; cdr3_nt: TGTGCCAGCAGCTCTAGCTGGGACTACCGATTAACCACAGATACGCAGTATTTT
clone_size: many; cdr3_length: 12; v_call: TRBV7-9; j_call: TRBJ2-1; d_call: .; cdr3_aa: CGGASDYNEQFF; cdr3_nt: TGTGGGGGGGCTAGCGACTACAATGAGCAGTTCTTC
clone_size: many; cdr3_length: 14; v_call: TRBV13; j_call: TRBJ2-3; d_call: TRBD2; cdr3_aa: CASTPRAGVDTQYF; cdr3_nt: TGTGCCAGCACCCCGAGGGCGGGAGTCGATACGCAGTATTTT
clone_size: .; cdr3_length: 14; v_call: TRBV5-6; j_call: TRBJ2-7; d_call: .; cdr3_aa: CASSHRQVSYEQYF; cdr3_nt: TGTGCCAGCAGCCATCGACAGGTCTCCTACGAGCAGTACTTC
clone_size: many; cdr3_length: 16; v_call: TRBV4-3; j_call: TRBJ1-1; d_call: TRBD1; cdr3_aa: CASSQTAGQMNTEAFF; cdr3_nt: TGCGCCAGCAGCCAAACCGCGGGACAGATGAACACTGAAGCTTTCTTT